This TCR beta chain came from a study of T-cell memory formation after mild COVID-19. The study's findings and limits: CD4+ bias marked clones expanding day 15 to 37, unlike balanced contracting clones.

MiXCR, applied by TCRdb to the 5' RACE reads, yields one record per CDR3 protein. This sample has 500,000 to 650,000 distinct CDR3 sequences, with about 22% found just once. Germline CDR1 reads LGHDT; CDR2 reads YNNKEL (reference sequence). Trimming stripped 3 bases from V and 3 bases from J, with 9 bases between. This CDR3 is 14 amino acids long. Details on this clonotype: Its antigen is undetermined.

The sequencing sample was made of PBMCs or a T cell subset sorted from them (not recorded which). This clonotype originated in an adult woman who had mild COVID-19 (a few samples of this study predate the infection). Cell type and time point are not known. The V gene is TRBV3-1, the J gene TRBJ1-5; tentatively, D is TRBD1 (6 bases). Here the CDR3 reads CASSHGQINQPQHF. The CDR3 bases are TGTGCCAGCAGCCACGGACAGATCAATCAGCCCCAGCATTTT.